This TCR beta chain is from a study of T cells in Graves' hyperthyroidism and ophthalmopathy. Using RNA transcripts as the source, TCR beta CDR3 regions were amplified. When the TCR CDR3 underwent first-round RT-PCR, the HTBI primer set was used. TCRdb itself ran the multiplex PCR reads through MiXCR, one entry per CDR3 protein. Of a few hundred thousand distinct CDR3 sequences in the sample, 15% to 17% were seen once. For the diagnoses, clinical symptoms, serum thyroxine and TRAb, thyroid ultrasound and orbital computed tomography were used. At least ten counts were recorded for this clonotype. Its target is unknown. Notes on the study in general: A 13 V-J model separated ophthalmopathy from stable hyperthyroidism.

The CDR3 runs 15 residues. Germline loops: CDR1 LGHDT, CDR2 YNNKEL (reference sequence). Trimming removed 0 bases from V and 0 bases from J, with 9 bases in between. The TCR was taken from a woman in her twenties or thirties with Graves' hyperthyroidism. Material: blood. The chain uses TRBV3-1 and TRBJ2-7, with D maybe TRBD2 (5 bases). CDR3 DNA: TGTGCCAGCAGCCAAGATCCCGGGGTCTCCTACGAGCAGTACTTC. Encoded protein: CASSQDPGVSYEQYF.